This TCR beta chain emerged from a study of cytomegalovirus exposure and HLA in healthy donors (TCRdb year 2017). About the investigation overall: According to an earlier analysis of 587 of the donors, some 170 million T cells yielded roughly 110 million unique TCR beta sequences and around 300 Gb of sequence data. About 280 gigabases of sequencing data and 70 million to 95 million unique TCR sequences made up an early release that covered about 640 HLA-typed donors. The genetic ancestry cluster associated with self-reported Caucasian donors included about 81% of the roughly 360 genotyped donors. The study aimed to test whether cataloging public T cell receptors could reveal signatures of past pathogen exposure. The study used immunosequencing to profile the T cell repertoires of several hundred subjects and linked those repertoires to cytomegalovirus serostatus. A separate validation cohort of roughly 130 different subjects was used in addition to the roughly 700-subject first cohort. To predict cytomegalovirus infection status, the study combined high-throughput TCR immunosequencing, statistical association of individual TCRs with disease status, and machine learning. A later analysis re-analyzed previously published TCR beta repertoires from roughly 690 donors and added high-resolution HLA genotyping to study TCR occurrence patterns. Rather than using new phenotypic data, the later analysis identified candidate immune exposures from TCR beta sequences and from how often those sequences occurred across donors. To decide whether each TCR beta V gene segment behaved as functional or pseudogenic, an earlier analysis of approximately 620 of the donors relied on high-throughput TCR beta sequencing. Alongside the repertoire data, information on donor age, sex, ethnicity and CMV serostatus was compiled. In a later genetic analysis, genome-wide SNP genotypes for about 55% of the 666 donors were used, and that subset was treated as a discovery cohort. Every discovery cohort repertoire had been produced on one sequencing platform. Class I and class II HLA loci were covered by the typing at four-digit resolution. Typing coverage varied by locus: roughly 629-640 donors for A, B, C, DRB1 and DQB1; 522 for DQA1; nearly 610 for DPA1; roughly 450 for DPB1. Because of strong linkage in the cohort, roughly five DR-DQ haplotypes were treated as single units for association and clustering. On average, roughly 240,000 unique TCR beta nucleotide sequences were sequenced per donor among roughly 430 genotyped donors of the cohort, with 15% to 20% of those sequences being non-productive.

Remarks on this clone: The antigen it recognizes is unknown. Base qualities are not provided; no much larger clone lies one nucleotide away.

The library was obtained by the immunoSEQ multiplex PCR assay. For the multiplex PCR, a mixture combining 60 forward primers for TCR Vbeta segments and 13 reverse primers for TCR Jbeta segments was used. The CDR3 region of rearranged TCR beta genes was amplified from genomic DNA by a multiplex PCR assay. The Illumina HiSeq System was used to sequence the amplified TCR beta libraries as 87-base-pair reads. In the paper's pipeline: In a later analysis, some 80 million unique TCR beta chains were counted across the 666 repertoires, and roughly 11 million of these chains were shared by at least two donors. Raw reads were error-corrected and collapsed into unique sequences by a nearest-neighbor algorithm in which closely related sequences were merged to remove PCR and sequencing errors. V, D and J gene segments were assigned by aligning CDR3 sequences to IMGT reference sequences. Each retained sequence needed at least a six-nucleotide match to both a V gene segment and a J gene segment. A rearrangement was called productive if the CDR3 had no stop codons and remained in frame with V and J, and every other rearrangement was called non-productive. CDR3 was defined according to IMGT convention as the region running from the second conserved V-encoded cysteine to the conserved J-encoded phenylalanine. Sequences without an unambiguous match to a single V gene segment were excluded from the earlier analysis of 500 to 700 of the donors. An earlier analysis of several hundred of the donors called V segments functional above 56.7% productive rearrangements and segregating when the between-donor standard deviation exceeded 5%. A statistical classification framework was built for diagnosing cytomegalovirus status from the catalog of TCR beta chain sequences. V and J gene assignment, in a later analysis, came from comparing TCR nucleotide sequences with IMGT/GENE-DB human TR gene sequences. Using the TCRdist pipeline, a later analysis assigned CDR3 sequences along with most-parsimonious VDJ recombination scenarios. In a later analysis, every TCR beta chain was defined by the combination of its CDR3 amino acid sequence and its V-gene family, and reads without a unique V-gene family were dropped. In a later analysis, 450 to 600 highly shared, low-generation-probability nucleotide sequences were removed to address suspected cross-contamination and a sequencing artifact. For each public chain, a later analysis derived a clonal expansion index from normalized ranks of inferred template counts within each repertoire. In a later analysis, generation probabilities were computed using a VDJ recombination model fitted to out-of-frame rearrangements, and the results were checked against IGoR. In a later analysis, hypergeometric tests were used to score TCR-TCR, TCR-HLA and TCR-CMV co-occurrence, with a repertoire-size bias correction applied to TCR pairs. A later analysis estimated false discovery rates by permuting HLA or CMV assignments 20 times. A later analysis grouped co-occurring TCRs with DBSCAN, adding TCRdist sequence similarity when clustering within HLA-allele-positive subsets. Repertoires with fewer than 30,000 or more than 120,000 public chains, plus five repertoires with anomalous nucleotide sharing, were excluded from co-occurrence clustering. TCRdb mirrors the immuneACCESS table, restricted to in-frame sequences. Some clones are absent from its copies; in checked studies, under half trace to an unresolved V gene, and the reason for the others is unknown. The V and J calls and clone size were taken over from that table, and D and trimming were inferred from the DNA. The sample records 200,000 to 250,000 clones, under 90% of which are singletons. The ten largest clonotypes hold roughly 1.3% of the sample.

In total, more than 500 healthy bone marrow donors made up the cohort. At the time of sampling, all cohort members were nominally healthy, though unrecorded immune exposures were likely present. Of the 670 or so cohort members, around 280 had positive CMV serostatus and 352 had negative CMV serostatus, and CMV serostatus was not recorded for the donor. Each donor provided a peripheral blood sample, and peripheral blood mononuclear cells were used for TCR beta sequencing. The Qiagen DNeasy Blood Extraction Kit was used to extract genomic DNA from the blood cell samples. Study-wide findings and limitations: Most CMV-associated TCR beta chains appeared to be HLA-restricted in a later analysis, and the HLA associations seemed to be driven largely by CMV exposure. In a later analysis, TCR association rates were found to vary across HLA loci, with the most associated TCRs seen for DRB1 alleles and the fewest for HLA-C alleles. This cohort had only TCR beta chains sequenced, and the lack of alpha or paired-chain data limited which features could be detected. In a later analysis, some 17,000 TCR beta sequences were associated with specific HLA alleles at a false discovery rate of 0.05. According to a later genetic analysis, donors in an Asian-associated ancestry cluster had fewer N-insertions in productive TCRs than the approximately 630-donor mean. In vitro tests confirmed that a few of the cytomegalovirus-associated TCR beta chains recognize cytomegalovirus antigens. V-gene and J-gene trimming of TCR beta chains was associated with a missense DCLRE1C variant in a later genetic analysis, and the association was replicated in an independent cohort. A cluster of highly shared sequence variants was judged likely to be a technical artifact of the sequencing pipeline. In the study, 150 to 200 TCR beta chains were listed as associated with cytomegalovirus. Broadly in line with IMGT annotations, most TCR beta V segments showed up in productive rearrangements about 87% or about 30% of the time in an earlier analysis of several hundred of the donors. Immune exposure information for the cohort was limited to CMV serostatus. Some IMGT-functional V segments, including TRBV6-2 and TRBV6-3, could not be told apart with the 87-base-pair reads, so those segments were excluded. The authors suggested that the approach could potentially be extended to other disease states and immunological phenotypes. When HLA alleles, especially DR and DQ, strongly co-occurred, TCR associations were difficult to assign to individual alleles. A later analysis reported that several top co-occurrence clusters appeared linked to parvovirus B19, influenza, CMV and Epstein-Barr virus. Because counts were too low, about 15 rarely observed V segments, including chromosome 9 orphons, were left out of the earlier analysis of 587 of the donors. A further reported finding was that TCR beta sequences accurately predicted the HLA-A and HLA-B alleles for most subjects in the first cohort. The classifier was reported to diagnose cytomegalovirus status with high specificity and sensitivity in both the original cohort and the validation cohort. Most TCR sequences were observed very rarely across donors, whereas some public TCRs were present in many individuals. Because HLA typing was unavailable for some donors at each locus, only the typed subset was used in association tests. Correlated functional status among segregating V segments might be attributable to linkage disequilibrium, but an unknown experimental factor could not be ruled out. A later analysis found that HLA-associated TCR beta chains were more clonally expanded and had lower generation probabilities than equally common non-associated chains. The presence/absence analyses assumed that sequencing depth was roughly uniform across donors, and that assumption may not be true.

Taken from cysteine to phenylalanine, the CDR3 has 12 residues. The only DNA kept is the CDR3, 36 bases in frame from the first base. From a lookup of the germline V gene, CDR1 and CDR2 are MDHEN and SYDVKM. Trimming at the junction amounts to 3 bases on V and 3 bases on J, and the germline ends lie 3 bases apart. The chain is made from TRBV28 and TRBJ1-5; confidence is insufficient to name the D gene. Sequencing was carried out using PBMCs. The TCR was taken from a human donor in good health. The base sequence is TGTGCCAGCAGTTTCAACAATCAGCCCCAGCATTTT. Translated, this gives CASSFNNQPQHF.